This is a list of T cell receptor beta chains from one sample in a study of blood T cell repertoires in COVID-19. Measured with immunoSEQ multiplex PCR; TCRdb has only the in-frame clones, and not every one. The sample has around 130,000 clones; approximately 90% are singletons. The sample consisted of peripheral blood. These receptors all stem from a man aged 65-85 years with active COVID-19. Each CDR3 is given with its conserved first and last residue. D genes are given only for firm matches. Rows give clone size only sometimes, using once, few, many, or a class for an expanded clone.

abundance	j_gene	d_gene	v_gene	CDR3aa	CDR3nt
few	TRBJ1-1	TRBD1	TRBV24-1	CATSETGETEAFF	TGTGCCACCAGTGAAACAGGGGAAACTGAAGCTTTCTTT
once	TRBJ1-1	TRBD1	TRBV5-1	CASSASGGQGTEAFF	TGCGCCAGCAGCGCCTCAGGGGGTCAAGGCACTGAAGCTTTCTTT
-	TRBJ2-7	-	TRBV25-1	CASSELDRSYEQYF	TGTGCCAGCAGTGAACTCGACAGATCCTACGAGCAGTACTTC
-	TRBJ2-2	-	TRBV1	CTSSQAFTSGRANPGELFF	TGCACCAGCAGCCAAGCATTCACTAGCGGGAGGGCGAACCCCGGGGAGCTGTTTTTT
-	TRBJ2-2	-	TRBV2	CASSRPKGENTGELFF	TGTGCCAGCAGCCGACCGAAGGGGGAGAACACCGGGGAGCTGTTTTTT
-	TRBJ1-5	-	TRBV2	CASSEGAGNQPQHF	TGTGCCAGCAGTGAGGGGGCAGGCAATCAGCCCCAGCATTTT
-	TRBJ2-5	TRBD1	TRBV10-3	CAIRGETGEETQYF	TGTGCCATCAGAGGGGAGACAGGGGAAGAGACCCAGTACTTC
-	TRBJ2-1	-	TRBV5-1	CASSLESGAYNEQFF	TGCGCCAGCAGCTTGGAGTCAGGGGCCTACAATGAGCAGTTCTTC
-	TRBJ2-5	-	TRBV25-1	CASSGRVETQYF	TGTGCCAGCAGTGGCAGGGTTGAGACCCAGTACTTC
few	TRBJ2-7	TRBD1	TRBV6-4	CASSDYIRDRGPSGVYEQYF	TGTGCCAGCAGTGATTATATACGGGACAGGGGGCCTAGCGGAGTTTACGAGCAGTACTTC
-	TRBJ1-1	-	TRBV18	CASSPRQGGTEAFF	TGTGCCAGCTCACCACGCCAGGGTGGAACTGAAGCTTTCTTT
once	TRBJ2-7	-	TRBV5-3	CARSPTGSSYEQYF	TGTGCCAGAAGCCCGACGGGAAGCTCCTACGAGCAGTACTTC
-	TRBJ2-2	TRBD1	TRBV12-3/TRBV12-4	CASSPQGTGELFF	TGTGCCAGCAGCCCACAGGGGACCGGGGAGCTGTTTTTT
-	TRBJ1-5	-	TRBV4-2	CASSPGVSGNQPQHF	TGTGCCAGCAGCCCAGGGGTATCGGGCAATCAGCCCCAGCATTTT
-	TRBJ1-1	TRBD1	TRBV24-1	CATSDSGTGVDTEAFF	TGTGCCACCAGTGATTCCGGGACAGGGGTAGACACTGAAGCTTTCTTT
-	TRBJ2-1	-	TRBV7-9	CASSQELVGEQFF	TGTGCCAGCAGCCAGGAATTAGTTGGTGAGCAGTTCTTC
few	TRBJ2-7	-	TRBV28	CASSLDGGPYEQYF	TGTGCCAGCAGTTTGGATGGGGGCCCCTACGAGCAGTACTTC
-	TRBJ2-1	-	TRBV7-9	CASSGLENNEQFF	TGTGCCAGCAGCGGCTTGGAGAACAATGAGCAGTTCTTC
-	TRBJ2-7	TRBD2	TRBV11-1	CASRRPGLAGSYEQYF	TGTGCCAGCAGACGCCCGGGACTAGCGGGGTCCTACGAGCAGTACTTC
once	TRBJ1-1	TRBD1	TRBV28	CASSLNAGGTAFF	TGTGCCAGCAGTTTGAACGCAGGGGGTACAGCTTTCTTT
-	TRBJ2-2	-	TRBV24-1	CATSDPRLGDTGELFF	TGTGCCACCAGTGATCCCAGACTAGGGGACACCGGGGAGCTGTTTTTT
-	TRBJ2-6	-	TRBV19	CASTRGASSGANVLTF	TGTGCCAGTACTCGGGGGGCGAGCTCTGGGGCCAACGTCCTGACTTTC
-	TRBJ1-3	-	TRBV3-1/TRBV3-2	CASSQGGGGGNTIYF	TGTGCCAGCAGCCAAGGCGGGGGAGGCGGAAACACCATATATTTT
once	TRBJ1-3	TRBD1	TRBV28	CASRTGGLGNTIYF	TGTGCCAGCAGAACAGGGGGCCTTGGAAACACCATATATTTT
-	TRBJ2-7	-	TRBV29-1	CSVGQLYEQYF	TGCAGCGTCGGACAGCTCTACGAGCAGTACTTC
-	TRBJ2-1	TRBD1	TRBV20-1	CSASRQGARNEQFF	TGCAGTGCTAGTAGGCAGGGGGCGAGGAATGAGCAGTTCTTC
-	TRBJ2-2	-	TRBV5-1	CASSREGYTGELFF	TGCGCCAGCAGCCGGGAAGGGTACACCGGGGAGCTGTTTTTT
few	TRBJ1-4	-	TRBV7-9	CASSLRGGEKLFF	TGTGCCAGCAGCTTAAGGGGAGGGGAAAAACTGTTTTTT
-	TRBJ2-1	-	TRBV5-8	CASSLGRSGNEQFF	TGTGCCAGCAGCTTGGGTAGATCGGGCAATGAGCAGTTCTTC
-	TRBJ2-5	-	TRBV7-2	CASSPRLQETQYF	TGTGCCAGCAGCCCCAGACTCCAAGAGACCCAGTACTTC
-	TRBJ2-7	TRBD2	TRBV6-2/TRBV6-3	CASSPTSASRPSYEQYF	TGTGCCAGCAGTCCGACTAGCGCCAGCCGTCCATCCTACGAGCAGTACTTC
-	TRBJ1-5	TRBD1	TRBV28	CASRQGGDYSNQPQHF	TGTGCCAGTAGACAGGGGGGAGATTATAGCAATCAGCCCCAGCATTTT
few	TRBJ1-5	-	TRBV6-2/TRBV6-3	CASGRPGSGNQPQHF	TGTGCCAGCGGCCGACCGGGATCGGGCAATCAGCCCCAGCATTTT
once	TRBJ2-3	TRBD2	TRBV29-1	CSVGVAGEATQYF	TGCAGCGTTGGGGTAGCGGGAGAGGCTACGCAGTATTTT
-	TRBJ2-7	TRBD2	TRBV4-3	CASSQGAGAREQYF	TGCGCCAGCAGCCAAGGAGCGGGAGCGAGGGAGCAGTACTTC
-	TRBJ1-1	TRBD1	TRBV24-1	CAVMDRAVTEAFF	TGTGCCGTCATGGACAGGGCGGTCACTGAAGCTTTCTTT
-	TRBJ2-1	-	TRBV27	CASSLSASSYNEQFF	TGTGCCAGCAGTTTATCGGCTAGCAGTTACAATGAGCAGTTCTTC
-	TRBJ1-1	TRBD1	TRBV5-1	CASSMNGQGPLTEAFF	TGCGCCAGCAGCATGAACGGACAGGGACCCCTTACTGAAGCTTTCTTT
-	TRBJ1-6	TRBD1	TRBV2	CASSENRGGNSPLHF	TGTGCCAGCAGTGAAAACAGGGGAGGAAATTCACCCCTCCACTTT
-	TRBJ1-4	-	TRBV4-2	CASSQDEATNEKLFF	TGTGCCAGCAGCCAAGATGAGGCAACTAATGAAAAACTGTTTTTT
-	TRBJ1-1	-	TRBV12-3/TRBV12-4	CASSFERHAEAFF	TGTGCCAGCAGTTTCGAGAGGCACGCTGAAGCTTTCTTT
-	TRBJ1-2	-	TRBV28	CASSPVRGGYTF	TGTGCCAGCAGTCCTGTTAGGGGGGGATACACCTTC
once	TRBJ1-6	TRBD1	TRBV4-3	CASSSRTGMSSYNSPLHF	TGCGCCAGCAGCTCGCGGACAGGGATGAGCTCCTATAATTCACCCCTCCACTTT